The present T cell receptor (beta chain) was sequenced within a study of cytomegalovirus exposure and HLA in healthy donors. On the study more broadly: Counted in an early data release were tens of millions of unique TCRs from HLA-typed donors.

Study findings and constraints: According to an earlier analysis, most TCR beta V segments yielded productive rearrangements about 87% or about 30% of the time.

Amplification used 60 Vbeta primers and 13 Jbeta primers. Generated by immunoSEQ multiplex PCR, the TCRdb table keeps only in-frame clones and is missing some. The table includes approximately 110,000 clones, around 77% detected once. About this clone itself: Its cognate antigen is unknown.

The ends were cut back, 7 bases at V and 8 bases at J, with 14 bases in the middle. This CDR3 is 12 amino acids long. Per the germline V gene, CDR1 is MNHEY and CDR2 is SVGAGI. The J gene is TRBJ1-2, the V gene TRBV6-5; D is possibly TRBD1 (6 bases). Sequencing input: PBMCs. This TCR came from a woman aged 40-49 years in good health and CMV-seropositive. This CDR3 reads CASTTTGFGYTF. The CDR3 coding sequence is TGTGCCAGCACTACAACAGGGTTCGGCTACACCTTC.